The clone carrying this T cell receptor beta chain has ten or more counts. Its antigen is undetermined. From the 5' RACE reads, TCRdb called clonotypes with MiXCR, one entry per CDR3 protein. Of around 320,000 distinct CDR3 sequences listed, roughly 10% are singletons. These data are taken from a study of T cells after yellow fever vaccination. Germline-derived CDR1 and CDR2 are LGHDT and YNNKEL (reference sequence). The V segment lost 4 bases and the J segment 13 bases; nucleotides outside the gene matches: 5. The CDR3 loop spans 12 amino acids. Study outcomes and limitations: In FACS-sorted repertoires, abundant clonotypes from the bulk population could appear as contaminants.

The genes are TRBV3-1 and TRBJ1-4; the match to TRBD1 covers 8 bases. The receptor was derived from a man between 18 and 35 years old who received the YFV17D yellow fever vaccine. Here the sequenced sample was CD4+ T cells sorted from PBMCs, taken 45 days after the yellow fever booster vaccination. This CDR3 is CASSPGTGRLFF. The CDR3 coding sequence is TGTGCCAGCAGCCCCGGGACAGGAAGACTGTTTTTT.